The present entry profiles one T cell receptor beta chain with its context. What antigen it recognizes has not been identified. Within one base of it there is no much larger clone, and no base qualities were kept. The germline V gene (reference sequence) supplies CDR1 GTSNPN and CDR2 SVGIG. V gives up 4 bases and J gives up 6 bases, and the segment between their germline ends measures 15 bases. Measured from the cysteine to the phenylalanine, the CDR3 is 13 residues long. Only the CDR3 region is kept as DNA, spanning 39 bases read in frame from base 1. Each donor gave one peripheral blood draw, roughly 0.12 L on average, collected into heparinised tubes. A BD FACSAria II was used to sort naive, central memory, regulatory and stem cell-like memory CD4+ T cells with a panel that included CD45RO, CCR7, CD25, CD127, CD95 and CD27. All sorted populations exceeded 95% purity. PBMCs were isolated right away by Lymphoprep density gradient centrifugation and were stained directly, without culture. So that batch effects would be minimized, each experiment stained and sorted samples in pairs, pairing one healthy donor with one patient.

All of the isolated RNA was reverse transcribed with the High Capacity cDNA Reverse Transcription Kit, so expressed TCRB transcripts were sequenced. Naive, central memory and regulatory T cell samples underwent deep immunoSEQ sequencing, averaging about 3.57 million total reads per sample. After sorted cells were lysed in RLT buffer, RNA was extracted with DNase-treated RNeasy Micro or Mini kits, with the choice depending on cell number. Each cell subset was processed on its own to prevent cross-contamination, while patient and healthy donor samples were processed together. Using the immunoSEQ multiplex PCR, TCRB sequences were amplified from cDNA into 87-bp fragments spanning the CDR3 region. Sequencing of the amplicons was done on the Illumina HiSeq platform. For the original study's pipeline: Synthetic template baselines were used to correct PCR bias computationally, reads within Hamming distance 2 were collapsed, and singletons that could not be merged were discarded. Reads were aligned to IMGT to assign V, D and J genes, CDR3 length, and insertions or deletions at six rearrangement sites. Within each subset, clonotype counts were normalized to the number of sorted cells before true diversity and Gini coefficients were calculated with the tcR R package. Repertoire sharing was quantified using the overlap coefficient calculated on TCRB nucleotide sequences. Out-of-frame TCRB sequences from naive cells were analyzed as a proxy for the pre-selection repertoire. TCRdb took over this immuneACCESS table, retaining in-frame rearrangements with V and J assigned. Such tables are incomplete; in checked studies, under half of the missing clones stem from an unresolved V gene, and the remainder is unexplained. V and J calls and clone size come straight from that table; D and trimming were deduced from the DNA. The sample table holds 600,000 or so clones, of which around an eighth were seen once. Just under 0.04% of the sample is in the top ten clones.

This sample was included in a study of beta chain features in type 1 diabetes (dated by TCRdb to about 2018). Concerning the study at large: No differences in mean age, gender distribution, total cell number or subset yield were found between patients and healthy donors. A total of 85 million to 140 million sorted cells were examined across all samples, and a strong correlation was observed between cell number per subset and RNA yield. In the study, recently diagnosed type 1 diabetes patients and matched healthy donors were compared on the TCRB repertoires of their sorted circulating CD4+ T cell subsets. Naive and central memory subsets were obtained from all 30 or so donors, but regulatory and stem cell-like memory subsets were isolated from only 8 patients and about 8 healthy donors.

What the study reported, not specific to this receptor: In all four CD4+ subsets, TCRB CDR3 length was moderately but significantly shorter in type 1 diabetes patients. Because cDNA rather than genomic DNA was sequenced, highly expressing activated cells could have been over-represented, although no difference in activation and CD3 levels was found between groups. Because small numbers of individuals were included in the HLA sub-analyses, any influence of HLA type on TCRB rearrangement was left unresolved. At VDJ recombination sites, patients with type 1 diabetes made fewer insertions and deleted more nucleotides, a pattern implying thymic rearrangement abnormalities. PCR may preferentially amplify shorter templates, but because patient and control samples were amplified and corrected together, any resulting skew would affect both groups equally. Naive, central memory and regulatory TCRB repertoires appeared to be more alike among patients than among healthy donors.

The sequenced sample consisted of naive CD4+ T cells from blood. Read against the paper, the sample's cell subset or site label means: true naive CD4+ T cells. The rearrangement combines TRBV30 with TRBJ1-2, with an unclear D gene assignment. The TCR originated in a man between 18 and 35 years old with type 1 diabetes. The CDR3 protein is CAWTGGRVHGYTF. Read as DNA, the sequence is TGTGCCTGGACCGGAGGTCGGGTCCATGGCTACACCTTC.